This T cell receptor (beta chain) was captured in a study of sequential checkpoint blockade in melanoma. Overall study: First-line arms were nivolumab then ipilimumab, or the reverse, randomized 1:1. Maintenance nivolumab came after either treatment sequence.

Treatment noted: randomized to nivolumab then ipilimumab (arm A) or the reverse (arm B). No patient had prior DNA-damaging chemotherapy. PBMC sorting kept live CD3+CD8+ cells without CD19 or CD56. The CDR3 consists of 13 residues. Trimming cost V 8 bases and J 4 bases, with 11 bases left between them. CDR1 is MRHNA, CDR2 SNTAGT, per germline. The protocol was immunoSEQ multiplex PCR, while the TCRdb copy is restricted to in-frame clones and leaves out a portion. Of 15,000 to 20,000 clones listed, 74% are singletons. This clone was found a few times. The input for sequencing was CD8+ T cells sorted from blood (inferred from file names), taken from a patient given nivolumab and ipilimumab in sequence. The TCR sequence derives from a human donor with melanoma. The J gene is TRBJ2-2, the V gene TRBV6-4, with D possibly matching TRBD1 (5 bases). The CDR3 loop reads CASGQGSTGELFF. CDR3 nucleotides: TGTGCCAGCGGCCAGGGAAGCACCGGGGAGCTGTTTTTT.